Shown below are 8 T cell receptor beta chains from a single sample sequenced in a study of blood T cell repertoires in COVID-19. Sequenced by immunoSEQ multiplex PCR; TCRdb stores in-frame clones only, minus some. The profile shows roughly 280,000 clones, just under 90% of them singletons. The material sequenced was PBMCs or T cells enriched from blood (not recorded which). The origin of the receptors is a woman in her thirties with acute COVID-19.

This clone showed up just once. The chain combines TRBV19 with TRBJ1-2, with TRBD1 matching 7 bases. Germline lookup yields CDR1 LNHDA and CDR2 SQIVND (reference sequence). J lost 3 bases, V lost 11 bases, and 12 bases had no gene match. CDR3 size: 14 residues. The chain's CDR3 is CAARKDREDYGYTF. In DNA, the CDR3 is TGTGCCGCCCGAAAAGACAGGGAGGACTATGGCTACACCTTC.

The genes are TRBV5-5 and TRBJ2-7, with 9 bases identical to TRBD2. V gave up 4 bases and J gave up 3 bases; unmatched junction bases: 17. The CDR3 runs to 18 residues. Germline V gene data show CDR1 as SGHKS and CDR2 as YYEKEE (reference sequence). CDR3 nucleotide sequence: TGTGCCAGCAGCCGGGGACTAGCTCCTGGTGCTGGCGGCTACGAGCAGTACTTC. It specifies CASSRGLAPGAGGYEQYF.

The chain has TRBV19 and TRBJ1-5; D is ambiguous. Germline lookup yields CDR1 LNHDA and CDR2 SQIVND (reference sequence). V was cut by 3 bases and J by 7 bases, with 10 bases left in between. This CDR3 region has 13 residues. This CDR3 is CASSIQSGQPQHF. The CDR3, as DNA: TGTGCCAGTAGTATCCAGTCGGGACAGCCCCAGCATTTT.

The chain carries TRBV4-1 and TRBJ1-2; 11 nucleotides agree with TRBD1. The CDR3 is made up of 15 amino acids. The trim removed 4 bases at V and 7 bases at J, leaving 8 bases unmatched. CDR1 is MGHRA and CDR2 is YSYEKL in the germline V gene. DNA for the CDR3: TGCGCCAGCAGCCCTGAAGTCGGGACAGGGGGTGGCTACACCTTC. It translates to CASSPEVGTGGGYTF.

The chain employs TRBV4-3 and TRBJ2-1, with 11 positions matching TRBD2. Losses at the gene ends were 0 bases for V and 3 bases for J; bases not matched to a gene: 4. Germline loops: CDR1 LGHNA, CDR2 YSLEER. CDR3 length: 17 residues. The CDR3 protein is CASSQEKGTSGYNEQFF. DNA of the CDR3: TGCGCCAGCAGCCAAGAGAAGGGGACTAGCGGCTACAATGAGCAGTTCTTC.

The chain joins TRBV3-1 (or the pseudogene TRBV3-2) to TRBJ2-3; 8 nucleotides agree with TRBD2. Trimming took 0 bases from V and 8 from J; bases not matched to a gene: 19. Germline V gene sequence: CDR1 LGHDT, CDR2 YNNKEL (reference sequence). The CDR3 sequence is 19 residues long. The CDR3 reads CASSQDSAGLVSLDGTQYF. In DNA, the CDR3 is TGTGCCAGCAGCCAAGACTCAGCGGGACTAGTATCCTTAGACGGTACGCAGTATTTT.

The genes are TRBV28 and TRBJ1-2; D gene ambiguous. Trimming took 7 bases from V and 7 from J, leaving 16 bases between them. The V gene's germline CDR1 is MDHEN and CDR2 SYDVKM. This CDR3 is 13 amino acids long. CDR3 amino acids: CASNLLRGAGYTF. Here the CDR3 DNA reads TGTGCCAGCAACTTACTTCGGGGAGCTGGCTACACCTTC.

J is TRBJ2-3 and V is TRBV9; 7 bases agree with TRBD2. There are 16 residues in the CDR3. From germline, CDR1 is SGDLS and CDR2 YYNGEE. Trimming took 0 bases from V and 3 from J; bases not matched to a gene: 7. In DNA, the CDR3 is TGTGCCAGCAGCGTAGAGACTAGCCCATTGACAGATACGCAGTATTTT. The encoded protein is CASSVETSPLTDTQYF.